These T cell receptor beta chains were read from a single sample in a study of blood T cell repertoires in COVID-19. Only in-frame clones appear in the TCRdb table, and some are missing; sequencing was by immunoSEQ multiplex PCR. The sample has roughly 350,000 clones, around 91% seen once. The sequenced sample consisted of peripheral blood. The receptors here all came from a woman between 18 and 29 years old who had recovered from COVID-19. CDR3s include the opening cysteine and the closing phenylalanine or tryptophan.

len	v_gene	CDR3aa
13	TRBV27	CASSLRESQPQHF
16	TRBV4-1	CASSRRGSVGAETQYF
13	TRBV30	CAWREYPGNTIYF
14	TRBV9	CASSVGQGNEKLFF
16	TRBV10-3	CAISPTTGANTGELFF
16	TRBV9	CASWVTEGGDTDTQYF
16	TRBV5-1	CASSLMPGQGNSPLHF
20	TRBV27	CASSLRGFRTSGRRQETQYF
14	TRBV9	CASSVDASEETQYF
16	TRBV7-6	CASSPYRGPLNQPQHF
16	TRBV24-1	CATSETGLWGNEKLFF
16	TRBV11-3	CASSSDLAGAYNEQFF
14	TRBV19	CASGTSGSPNEQFF
13	TRBV5-6	CASSSPRTAKAFF
15	TRBV5-8	CASSLWQGDNGELFF
17	TRBV30	CAWSAERDRIYNSPLHF
14	TRBV11-3	CASSSGGTYNEQFF
17	TRBV1	CTSSHGTSGREIDTQYF
18	TRBV11-2	CASSLDGLAGVDTDTQYF
16	TRBV3-1/TRBV3-2	CASSLLQGASGNTIYF
13	TRBV5-8	CASVDLARFEAFF
13	TRBV3-1/TRBV3-2	CASSHVKRDEQFF
13	TRBV6-5	CASSRRLTYEQFF
16	TRBV3-1/TRBV3-2	CASRLRTGRGDTEAFF
13	TRBV18	CASIRTGNTEAFF
15	TRBV7-9	CASSRGTQGLYGYTF
14	TRBV6-5	CASSPTSATVAQFF
12	TRBV12-5	CASSGAYNEQFF
15	TRBV5-4	CASSSAGQGYWTGFF
18	TRBV7-9	CASSSTRGTGGSGNTIYF
13	TRBV14	CASSQAQGRGYTF
17	TRBV4-1	CASSQDPRGAPYSPLHF
18	TRBV6-2/TRBV6-3	CASSYASGTGTLGQPQHF
15	TRBV7-2	CASSIRRQYTDTQYF
18	TRBV7-9	CASSPSPARGSRTGELFF
13	TRBV3-1/TRBV3-2	CASSYQSNTEAFF
18	TRBV7-2	CASSLVLGTGDRDTEAFF
15	TRBV30	CAWSVPSGVQETQYF
15	TRBV6-2/TRBV6-3	CASSYGQGHAETQYF
13	TRBV29-1	CSVEESSGNTIYF
12	TRBV12-2	CATTGYQETQYF
15	TRBV19	CASSIRGSTGNTIYF
15	TRBV2	CASSGLGQGASGYTF